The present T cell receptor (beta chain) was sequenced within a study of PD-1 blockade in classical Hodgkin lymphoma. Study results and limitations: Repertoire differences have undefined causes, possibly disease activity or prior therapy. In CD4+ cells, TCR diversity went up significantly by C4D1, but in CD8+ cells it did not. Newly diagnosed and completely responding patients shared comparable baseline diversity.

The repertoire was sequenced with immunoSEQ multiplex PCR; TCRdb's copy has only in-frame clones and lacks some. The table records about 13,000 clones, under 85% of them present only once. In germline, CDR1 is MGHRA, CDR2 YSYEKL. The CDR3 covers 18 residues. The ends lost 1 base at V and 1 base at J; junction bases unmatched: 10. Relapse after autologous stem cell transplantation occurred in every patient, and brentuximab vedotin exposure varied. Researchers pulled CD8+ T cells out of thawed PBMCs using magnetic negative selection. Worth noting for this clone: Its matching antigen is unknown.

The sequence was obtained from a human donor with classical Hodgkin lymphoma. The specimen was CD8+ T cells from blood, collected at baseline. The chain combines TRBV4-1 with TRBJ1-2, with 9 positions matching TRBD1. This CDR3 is CASSQVEGQGAFNYGYTF. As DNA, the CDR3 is TGCGCCAGCAGCCAAGTCGAGGGACAGGGCGCTTTTAACTATGGCTACACCTTC.